These 21 T cell receptor beta chains came from one sample sequenced in a study of blood T cell repertoires in COVID-19. The method was immunoSEQ multiplex PCR; TCRdb's version includes in-frame clones alone and lacks a portion of them. The table records a few hundred thousand clones, 75% to 90% of them present only once. Sequencing used peripheral blood. Receptor source: a young woman with acute or convalescent COVID-19.

The rearrangement uses TRBV30 and TRBJ1-1; 8 nucleotides match TRBD1. V dropped 3 bases and J dropped 3; count of bases not matched to a gene: 3. Looked up from germline, CDR1 is GTSNPN and CDR2 is SVGIG (reference sequence). This CDR3 spans 13 amino acids. CDR3 region: CAWRSTGDTEAFF. DNA for the CDR3: TGTGCCTGGAGATCGACAGGGGACACTGAAGCTTTCTTT.

J is TRBJ2-4 and V is TRBV7-9, with 10 bases lining up with TRBD2. CDR3 length: 18 amino acids. Trimming at V came to 0 bases and at J to 6 bases, leaving 11 bases not matched to a gene. Germline V CDR1 and CDR2: SEHNR, FQNEAQ (reference sequence). The CDR3 nucleotides are TGTGCCAGCAGCTTAGCGCCCGGAGTAGCGGGAGGATTAAACATTCAGTACTTC. Residues: CASSLAPGVAGGLNIQYF. The variable domain in full, with the rest retrieved from reference TRBV7-9 and TRBJ2-4, is DTGVSQNPRHKITKRGQNVTFRCDPISEHNRLYWYRQTLGQGPEFLTYFQNEAQLEKSRLLSDRFSAERPKGSFSTLEIQRTEQGDSAMYLCASSLAPGVAGGLNIQYFGAGTRLSVL.

This clone has just one count. The genes are TRBV7-3 and TRBJ2-1, with D tentatively TRBD2 (6 bases). The CDR3 totals 16 residues. Germline loops: CDR1 SGHTA, CDR2 FQGTGA. The V and J ends lost 2 bases and 8 bases respectively, with 19 bases between them. CDR3 in DNA: TGTGCCAGCAGCTTATTAGCGGTCACGACCTGGGATGAGCAGTTCTTC. Translated, it gives CASSLLAVTTWDEQFF.

This clone was recorded only once. The V gene is TRBV6-1, the J gene TRBJ2-3; TRBD1 matches 10 bases. CDR3 size: 15 residues. Germline CDR1 reads MNHNS; CDR2 reads SASEGT. V lost 1 base, J lost 6 bases, and 4 bases stayed unmatched. The CDR3 is CASSEEGQGFDTQYF. The CDR3 DNA reads as TGTGCCAGCAGTGAAGAGGGACAGGGGTTCGATACGCAGTATTTT.

The rearrangement links TRBV9 to TRBJ1-4; D gene ambiguous. Trimming removed 1 base at V and 12 bases at J, with 16 bases between. Per the germline V gene, CDR1 is SGDLS and CDR2 is YYNGEE. This CDR3 is built from 14 residues. This CDR3 reads CASSVSVDDSELFF. The CDR3 nucleotides read TGTGCCAGCAGCGTATCGGTCGATGATTCGGAACTGTTTTTT.

The rearrangement uses TRBV5-5 and TRBJ2-2; 10 nucleotides match TRBD2. Per the germline V gene, CDR1 is SGHKS and CDR2 is YYEKEE (reference sequence). The V and J ends lost 6 bases and 6 bases, in that order; junction bases with no gene match: 20. The CDR3 consists of 19 residues. The CDR3 DNA follows: TGTGCCAGCATCTCGGGGACACCGAGACTAGCGGGCGCCGCCGGGGAGCTGTTTTTT. Its protein product is CASISGTPRLAGAAGELFF.

V and J are TRBV19 and TRBJ1-2, with 9 bases identical to TRBD1. This CDR3 contains 17 residues. Germline values: CDR1 LNHDA, CDR2 SQIVND (reference sequence). V dropped 5 bases and J dropped 6; count of bases not matched to a gene: 16. The CDR3 DNA sequence: TGTGCCAGTAGTCCAACCGGGACAGGGCCGGGCGGGAATGGCTACACCTTC. It codes for CASSPTGTGPGGNGYTF.

This chain connects TRBV5-1 to TRBJ2-7; 9 nucleotides line up with TRBD2. CDR1 is SGHRS and CDR2 is YFSETQ in the germline V gene. The CDR3 is made up of 15 amino acids. Losses at the gene ends were 0 bases for V and 3 bases for J; bases not matched to a gene: 4. The CDR3 reads CASSLELAGVYEQYF. In DNA form, the CDR3 reads TGCGCCAGCAGCTTGGAATTAGCGGGAGTCTACGAGCAGTACTTC.

V gene TRBV5-4 combines with J gene TRBJ2-3, with D perhaps TRBD2 (6 bases). With 5 bases removed from V and 6 bases from J, the gap between germline ends came to 22 bases. Per germline, CDR1 SGHNT and CDR2 YYREEE (reference sequence). The CDR3 length is 16 residues. CDR3 nucleotides: TGTGCCAGCAGAGAACCCGGGACTCCTGCTATGGATACGCAGTATTTT. Translation gives CASREPGTPAMDTQYF.

The rearrangement links TRBV29-1 to TRBJ2-7, with TRBD1 identical over 9 bases. The CDR3 contains 15 residues. The germline V gene has CDR1 SQVTM and CDR2 ANQGSEA. Losses at the gene ends were 2 bases for V and 5 bases for J; bases not matched to a gene: 10. The CDR3 DNA is TGCAGCGTTGAAACGGGAGACAGGGGGGGCCACGAGCAGTACTTC. It is translated as CSVETGDRGGHEQYF.

The chain links TRBV3-1 (or the pseudogene TRBV3-2) to TRBJ1-2; 7 bases match TRBD1. J was trimmed by 7 bases and V by 4 bases; bases with no gene match: 6. CDR3 length: 13 residues. CDR1 is LGHDT and CDR2 is YNNKEL in the germline V gene (reference sequence). CDR3 DNA sequence: TGTGCCAGCAGCCTGACAGGGATCTTTGGCTACACCTTC. Translated: CASSLTGIFGYTF.

The CDR3 DNA reads as TGTGCCAGCAGCTTAGCGCGCGGCTGGCCCTACGAGCAGTACTTC. Its protein is CASSLARGWPYEQYF. This chain connects TRBV11-3 to TRBJ2-7; D not resolved. Germline CDR1 SGHNT, CDR2 YENEEA. This CDR3 contains 15 residues. Trimming pared 1 base from V and 2 bases from J, leaving 12 bases between.

The chain employs TRBV28 and TRBJ1-5, with TRBD1 matching 9 bases. Germline V CDR1 and CDR2: MDHEN, SYDVKM. V lost 8 bases and J lost 3; bases outside the gene matches: 8. This CDR3 is built from 15 residues. The CDR3 coding sequence is TGTGCCAGCGCCGAGACAGGGGGACTCAATCAGCCCCAGCATTTT. Translation: CASAETGGLNQPQHF.

The CDR3 DNA follows: TGTGCCAGCAGCCAACAGGGCGCTTTGGAGACCCAGTACTTC. Its protein product is CASSQQGALETQYF. The rearrangement joins TRBV7-3 to TRBJ2-5; a possible D gene is TRBD1 (6 bases). Trimming pared 5 bases from V and 5 bases from J, leaving 15 bases between. The CDR3 is 14 amino acids. The V gene's germline CDR1 is SGHTA and CDR2 FQGTGA.

The CDR3 nucleotides read TGTGCCAGCAGTTGGACAGGGGGGAATGAGCAGTTCTTC. Encoded protein: CASSWTGGNEQFF. The J gene is TRBJ2-1, the V gene TRBV5-5, with 10 positions matching TRBD1. Losses at the gene ends were 5 bases for V and 7 bases for J; bases not matched to a gene: 3. In germline, CDR1 is SGHKS, CDR2 YYEKEE (reference sequence). This CDR3 spans 13 amino acids.

A few counts support this clone. The rearrangement links TRBV6-5 to TRBJ1-6; D is uncertain. The CDR3 length is 13 residues. The germline V gene has CDR1 MNHEY and CDR2 SVGAGI. The V gene lost 6 bases and the J gene lost 0 bases, with 3 bases spanning the gap. The CDR3 DNA follows: TGTGCCAGCAGCTTCTCCTATAATTCACCCCTCCACTTT. Translating gives CASSFSYNSPLHF.

V and J are TRBV15 and TRBJ1-2, with D possibly matching TRBD1 (5 bases). Germline CDR1 reads LNHNV; CDR2 reads YYDKDF (reference sequence). The length of the CDR3 is 14 residues. Trimming took 5 bases from V and 5 from J, leaving 15 bases between them. As DNA, the CDR3 is TGTGCCACCAGCCCGGGGCGGGGTGGGTATGGCTACACCTTC. Residues: CATSPGRGGYGYTF.

The gene calls are TRBV5-4 and TRBJ2-7; TRBD2 agrees at 12 bases. CDR1 SGHNT and CDR2 YYREEE come from the germline V gene (reference sequence). V shed 4 bases, J shed 3 bases, and the junction held 2 bases outside the gene matches. CDR3 size: 14 residues. DNA for the CDR3: TGTGCCAGCAGCCTAGCGGGAGGGATCTACGAGCAGTACTTC. Encoded protein: CASSLAGGIYEQYF.

Ten or more counts support this clone. The chain employs TRBV7-3 and TRBJ2-5; D possibly corresponds to TRBD2 (5 bases). CDR3 size: 14 residues. Germline V CDR1 and CDR2: SGHTA, FQGTGA. V dropped 1 base and J dropped 5 bases, with 11 bases sitting between them. DNA for the CDR3: TGTGCCAGCAGCTTAAGGTCCAGCGGCGAGACCCAGTACTTC. Residues: CASSLRSSGETQYF.

The rearrangement joins TRBV19 to TRBJ1-1; D uncertain. CDR3 length: 15 amino acids. The V end was cut by 4 bases, the J end by 10 bases, with 22 bases between. The germline gives CDR1 LNHDA, CDR2 SQIVND (reference sequence). CDR3 coding DNA: TGTGCCAGTAGTACCTTTGGATCGGGCGGGAGAGGAGCTTTCTTT. Encoded protein: CASSTFGSGGRGAFF.

In nucleotides, the CDR3 is TGTGCCAGCAGCCTATCGCCCGACAGGGGTGGTCAGCCCCAGCATTTT. It translates to CASSLSPDRGGQPQHF. The rearrangement uses TRBV4-2 and TRBJ1-5; 8 bases are shared with TRBD1. CDR3 length: 16 residues. J gave up 6 bases and V 4 bases, and 11 bases lay outside the gene matches. Germline CDR1 and CDR2: LGHNA and YNFKEQ.